The TCR beta chain under discussion was sequenced for a study of human T cells and chemical hapten exposure. About the research overall: Per-sample TCR yield variability stemmed mainly from small pooled library volume differences. Points from the study as a whole: DPC sensitization left the count of TCRs above 1 in 1000 unchanged.

This clonotype has just a few counts. Antigen unknown. Described time point: patch test 1, 2 weeks after DPC sensitization. Indicated treatment: therapeutic diphenylcyclopropenone sensitization with weekly scalp DPC. TCRdb independently ran MiXCR on the RACE reads; one entry per CDR3 protein. The data hold 120,000 or so distinct CDR3 sequences, with roughly 13% observed a single time. Deletions cut 0 bases from V and 5 bases from J, with 13 bases between. Per the germline V gene, CDR1 is SQVTM and CDR2 is ANQGSEA. CDR3 length: 14 residues. The sequenced sample was whole blood, obtained in connection with sensitization to the hapten diphenylcyclopropenone (DPC). This sequence originates from a man aged 18 to 29 with alopecia areata. Some clones in this sample may be carry-over from other donors' samples. V usage is TRBV29-1 and J usage is TRBJ1-2; possible D gene TRBD1, 5 bases. CDR3 sequence: CSVEDIGENYGYTF. In DNA form, the CDR3 reads TGCAGCGTTGAAGACATAGGGGAGAATTATGGCTACACCTTC.